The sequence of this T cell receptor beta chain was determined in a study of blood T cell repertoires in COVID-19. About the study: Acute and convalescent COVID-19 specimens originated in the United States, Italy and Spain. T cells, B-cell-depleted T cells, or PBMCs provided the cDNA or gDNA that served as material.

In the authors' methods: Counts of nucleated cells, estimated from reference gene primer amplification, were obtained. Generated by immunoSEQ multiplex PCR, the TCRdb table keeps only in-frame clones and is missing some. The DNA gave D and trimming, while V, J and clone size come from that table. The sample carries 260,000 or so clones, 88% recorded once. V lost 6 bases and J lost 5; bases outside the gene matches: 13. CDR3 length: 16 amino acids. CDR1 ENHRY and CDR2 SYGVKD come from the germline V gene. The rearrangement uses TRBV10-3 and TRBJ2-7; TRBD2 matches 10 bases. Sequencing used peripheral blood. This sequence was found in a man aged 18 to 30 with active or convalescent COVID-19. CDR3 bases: TGTGCCATCAGCGCCCTCAGCAGACTAGCGGGCCACGAGCAGTACTTC. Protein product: CAISALSRLAGHEQYF.